This TCR beta chain appears in the sequencing data of a study of OX40 agonist ivuxolimab in advanced cancers. Study information: The study gave patients intravenous ivuxolimab at 0.01 to 10 mg/kg every 2 weeks. Aged 23 to 79 with a mean of 60 years, they were around 79% male.

Libraries were prepared by immunoSEQ multiplex PCR; TCRdb keeps only in-frame clonotypes and omits some of them. The sample consists of some 68,000 clones, approximately 87% of them appearing once. Blood samples were obtained at baseline, cycle 4 day 1, and cycle 7 day 1. V lost 4 bases and J lost 2, with 9 bases in between. The CDR3 covers 13 residues. Per germline, CDR1 SGHRS and CDR2 YFSETQ. Study-wide findings and caveats: The authors also found low normalized T-cell clonal expansion in some nonresponders.

Remarks on this clone: Antigen specificity is unknown.

Sample: CD4+ or CD8+ T cells sorted from blood, taken in a trial of the OX40 agonist ivuxolimab. This chain links TRBV5-1 with TRBJ2-5; a weak D match, TRBD1 (6 bases). The receptor was isolated from an adult with an advanced solid tumor such as melanoma, head and neck, liver or kidney cancer. The CDR3 loop is CASSLQGQETQYF. The CDR3 DNA reads as TGCGCCAGCAGCCTACAGGGACAAGAGACCCAGTACTTC.